The 16 T cell receptor beta chains below all came from one sample that was sequenced in a study of blood T cell repertoires in COVID-19. Measured with immunoSEQ multiplex PCR; TCRdb has only the in-frame clones, and not every one. The data hold around 190,000 clones, with about 78% observed a single time. Source material: peripheral blood. These receptors were taken from a woman between 50 and 59 years old with active or convalescent COVID-19.

The chain uses TRBV12-3 or TRBV12-4 and TRBJ1-1, with 7 bases matching TRBD1. This CDR3 spans 13 amino acids. J lost 6 bases, V lost 8 bases, and 9 bases had no gene match. CDR3 sequence reads: CASCHRGWAEAFF. CDR3 bases: TGTGCCAGCTGTCACAGGGGTTGGGCTGAAGCTTTCTTT.

The chain is built from TRBV7-9 and TRBJ2-7; D call uncertain. The CDR3 sequence is 11 residues long. V lost 6 bases and J lost 1, with 4 bases in between. From germline, CDR1 is SEHNR and CDR2 FQNEAQ (reference sequence). The CDR3 DNA reads as TGTGCCAGCAGTCCGTCCTACGAGCAGTACTTC. It translates to CASSPSYEQYF.

This rearrangement joins TRBV15 to TRBJ1-3; TRBD1 might be the D (5 bases). This CDR3 is 16 amino acids long. Germline assignment: CDR1 LNHNV and CDR2 YYDKDF (reference sequence). V lost 0 bases, J lost 2 bases, and 11 bases lay in between. The CDR3 sequence: CATSRDIGGAGNTIYF. The CDR3 region has the DNA TGTGCCACCAGCAGAGATATTGGGGGGGCTGGAAACACCATATATTTT.

This clone has at least ten counts. V is TRBV5-1 and J is TRBJ2-2; the D gene is possibly TRBD1 (5 bases). Germline V gene data show CDR1 as SGHRS and CDR2 as YFSETQ. CDR3 length: 15 residues. V lost 5 bases and J 2 bases, leaving 13 bases between the germline ends. Written as DNA, the CDR3 is TGCGCCAGCAGACGACAGATGTTAAACACCGGGGAGCTGTTTTTT. Protein product: CASRRQMLNTGELFF.

The rearrangement links TRBV7-3 to TRBJ1-4, with D maybe TRBD1 (5 bases). Germline CDR1 and CDR2: SGHTA and FQGTGA. This CDR3 is built from 15 residues. The V gene lost 5 bases and the J gene lost 3 bases, with 13 bases spanning the gap. This CDR3 reads CASSRSGTSNEKLFF. As DNA, the CDR3 is TGTGCCAGCAGCCGTTCCGGGACTTCTAATGAAAAACTGTTTTTT.

This chain joins TRBV6-5 and TRBJ1-3; D perhaps matches TRBD1 (5 bases). The CDR3 sequence is 14 residues long. V lost 6 bases and J lost 0, with 9 bases in between. The germline V gene has CDR1 MNHEY and CDR2 SVGAGI. In DNA form, the CDR3 reads TGTGCCAGCAGGGATGACAGCTCTGGAAACACCATATATTTT. Encoded protein: CASRDDSSGNTIYF.

The V gene is TRBV5-1, the J gene TRBJ2-6, with TRBD1 identical over 8 bases. Germline V CDR1 and CDR2: SGHRS, YFSETQ. Germline trimming cut 4 bases from V and 1 base from J; bases unmatched to any gene: 22. The CDR3 extends over 22 amino acids. In nucleotides, the CDR3 is TGCGCCAGCAGCACAGGGGTGCCGGACAGGGATAGGGGCTCTTCTGGGGCCAACGTCCTGACTTTC. It specifies CASSTGVPDRDRGSSGANVLTF.

This clone has only one observation. V and J are TRBV6-5 and TRBJ2-5, with 7 bases that match TRBD1. The germline V gene encodes CDR1 MNHEY and CDR2 SVGAGI. This CDR3 is 15 amino acids long. Germline trimming cut 5 bases from V and 0 bases from J; bases unmatched to any gene: 6. CDR3 loop: CASSTLRGYQETQYF. The CDR3 DNA reads TGTGCCAGCAGTACCCTCAGGGGGTACCAAGAGACCCAGTACTTC.

The chain uses TRBV4-2 and TRBJ1-5; D uncertain. Trimming took off 0 bases at V and 5 bases at J, with 11 bases between the two ends. Looked up from germline, CDR1 is LGHNA and CDR2 is YNFKEQ. This CDR3 is built from 15 residues. The CDR3 DNA follows: TGTGCCAGCAGCCAAGAGGAGTCAAGCTATCAGCCCCAGCATTTT. Translation gives CASSQEESSYQPQHF.

The sample holds one count of this clone. The chain uses TRBV30 and TRBJ2-5; TRBD1 is a possible D gene (5 bases). V was cut by 2 bases and J by 5 bases, with 9 bases left in between. The germline V gene has CDR1 GTSNPN and CDR2 SVGIG (reference sequence). This CDR3 comprises 12 residues. In nucleotides, the CDR3 is TGTGCCTGGAGTCCAGGGCGGGAGACCCAGTACTTC. Translated, it gives CAWSPGRETQYF.

Here the CDR3 reads CASSWTGAGELFF. The CDR3 DNA follows: TGTGCCAGCAGTTGGACTGGAGCCGGGGAGCTGTTTTTT. The V call is TRBV14, the J call TRBJ2-2; D possibly corresponds to TRBD2 (5 bases). The germline V and J ends were trimmed by 6 bases and 6 bases, with 11 bases remaining between them. This CDR3 spans 13 amino acids. In germline, CDR1 is SGHDN, CDR2 FVKESK.

This chain joins TRBV18 and TRBJ1-6, with 11 bases identical to TRBD1. Germline CDR1 is KGHSH and CDR2 is LQKENI. The CDR3 length is 15 residues. The V gene end was trimmed by 3 bases and the J gene end by 9 bases; junction bases not matched to a gene: 4. The CDR3 DNA sequence: TGTGCCAGCTCACCGGACAGGGGGCCTAGTTCACCCCTCCACTTT. It specifies CASSPDRGPSSPLHF.

The rearrangement uses TRBV29-1 and TRBJ2-5; possible D gene TRBD1, 5 bases. The germline V gene encodes CDR1 SQVTM and CDR2 ANQGSEA. Trimming removed 6 bases from V and 1 base from J, with 18 bases in between. The CDR3 contains 15 residues. CDR3 residues: CSVNPPQGLQETQYF. CDR3 nucleotide sequence: TGCAGCGTGAATCCTCCGCAGGGCCTCCAAGAGACCCAGTACTTC.

The V call is TRBV4-2, the J call TRBJ2-7; TRBD2 might be the D (5 bases). This CDR3 has 15 amino acids. CDR1 and CDR2 (germline): LGHNA, YNFKEQ. The V and J ends lost 0 bases and 4 bases respectively, with 13 bases between them. In nucleotides, the CDR3 is TGTGCCAGCAGCCAAGATGAGGGAAGCGGATACGAGCAGTACTTC. Translation: CASSQDEGSGYEQYF.

This chain links TRBV5-4 with TRBJ2-5, with unresolved D. CDR1 SGHNT and CDR2 YYREEE come from the germline V gene (reference sequence). Trimming shortened V by 1 base and J by 1 base, and 5 bases separated the two germline ends. CDR3 size: 13 residues. DNA of the CDR3: TGTGCCAGCAGCTTGTACAGCCAAGAGACCCAGTACTTC. As protein: CASSLYSQETQYF. Full variable domain (missing parts from reference TRBV5-4 and TRBJ2-5): ETGVTQSPTHLIKTRGQQVTLRCSSQSGHNTVSWYQQALGQGPQFIFQYYREEENGRGNFPPRFSGLQFPNYSSELNVNALELDDSALYLCASSLYSQETQYFGPGTRLLVL.

The chain has TRBV4-2 and TRBJ2-5; D gene ambiguous. V dropped 0 bases and J dropped 1 base, with 6 bases sitting between them. Germline CDR1 and CDR2: LGHNA and YNFKEQ. The CDR3 is made up of 14 amino acids. CDR3 DNA sequence: TGTGCCAGCAGCCAAGAACGGGTCCAAGAGACCCAGTACTTC. Its protein is CASSQERVQETQYF.